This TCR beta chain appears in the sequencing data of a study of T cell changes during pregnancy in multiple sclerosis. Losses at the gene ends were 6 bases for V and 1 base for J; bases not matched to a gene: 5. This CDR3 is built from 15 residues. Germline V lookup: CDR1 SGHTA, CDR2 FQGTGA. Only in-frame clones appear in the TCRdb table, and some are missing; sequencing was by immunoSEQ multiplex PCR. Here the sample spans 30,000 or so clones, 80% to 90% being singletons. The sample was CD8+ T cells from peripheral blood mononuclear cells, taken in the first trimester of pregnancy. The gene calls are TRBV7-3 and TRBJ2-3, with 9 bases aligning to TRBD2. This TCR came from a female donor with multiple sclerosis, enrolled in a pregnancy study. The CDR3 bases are TGTGCCAGCAGTTCTAGCGGGGCGGGCACAGATACGCAGTATTTT. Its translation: CASSSSGAGTDTQYF.